The rows below give T cell receptor beta chains drawn from one sample of a study of beta chain features in type 1 diabetes. Sequenced by immunoSEQ multiplex PCR; TCRdb stores in-frame clones only, minus some. The repertoire holds under 250,000 clones, with roughly 14% as singletons. The sample was naive CD4+ T cells from blood. The receptors derive from a woman aged 40-49 years in good health. CDR3s include the opening cysteine and the closing phenylalanine or tryptophan. The D gene is left open where the match is weak. Size values are once, few and many counts, or a class for expanded clones, and some rows have none.

v_call: TRBV5-1
d_call: -
j_call: TRBJ2-3
clone_size: -
cdr3_aa: CASSLAPGTSIDTQYF
cdr3_nt: TGCGCCAGCAGCTTGGCCCCCGGGACTTCGATAGATACGCAGTATTTT

v_call: TRBV7-6
d_call: -
j_call: TRBJ1-1
clone_size: -
cdr3_aa: CASSLVGRPRGANTEAFF
cdr3_nt: TGTGCCAGCAGCTTAGTGGGCCGACCTAGGGGTGCCAACACTGAAGCTTTCTTT

v_call: TRBV5-4
d_call: -
j_call: TRBJ2-6
clone_size: -
cdr3_aa: CASIPKGSGSGANVLTF
cdr3_nt: TGTGCCAGCATCCCGAAAGGGTCAGGGTCTGGGGCCAACGTCCTGACTTTC

v_call: TRBV7-7
d_call: TRBD1
j_call: TRBJ2-7
clone_size: few
cdr3_aa: CASSPTPGGEQYF
cdr3_nt: TGTGCTAGCAGCCCTACCCCAGGGGGCGAGCAGTACTTC

v_call: TRBV25-1
d_call: -
j_call: TRBJ1-5
clone_size: once
cdr3_aa: CASSGGVAQHF
cdr3_nt: TGCGCCAGCAGTGGGGGAGTGGCCCAGCATTTT

v_call: TRBV7-9
d_call: -
j_call: TRBJ2-7
clone_size: -
cdr3_aa: CASTHYRAQAYEQYF
cdr3_nt: TGTGCCAGCACCCATTACAGGGCCCAGGCCTACGAGCAGTACTTC

v_call: TRBV10-3
d_call: TRBD2
j_call: TRBJ2-7
clone_size: few
cdr3_aa: CAFSGVPGYEQYF
cdr3_nt: TGTGCCTTCAGCGGGGTCCCTGGTTACGAGCAGTACTTC

v_call: TRBV10-3
d_call: TRBD1
j_call: TRBJ2-2
clone_size: few
cdr3_aa: CAASRDRRSGELFF
cdr3_nt: TGTGCCGCAAGCCGGGACAGGAGATCCGGGGAGCTGTTTTTT

v_call: TRBV7-6
d_call: -
j_call: TRBJ1-4
clone_size: -
cdr3_aa: CASSPNLDWRSGEKLFF
cdr3_nt: TGTGCCAGCAGCCCAAACCTGGACTGGCGGTCCGGTGAAAAACTGTTTTTT

v_call: TRBV19
d_call: -
j_call: TRBJ1-1
clone_size: once
cdr3_aa: CASMGGGAGDTEAFF
cdr3_nt: TGTGCCAGTATGGGGGGGGGCGCCGGGGACACTGAAGCTTTCTTT

v_call: TRBV6-5
d_call: TRBD1
j_call: TRBJ2-7
clone_size: few
cdr3_aa: CASSRGQGREQYF
cdr3_nt: TGTGCCAGCAGTAGAGGACAGGGGCGCGAGCAGTACTTC

v_call: TRBV9
d_call: -
j_call: TRBJ2-2
clone_size: few
cdr3_aa: CASSARTNTGELFF
cdr3_nt: TGTGCCAGCAGCGCCCGGACTAACACCGGGGAGCTGTTTTTT

v_call: TRBV11-3
d_call: TRBD2
j_call: TRBJ2-1
clone_size: few
cdr3_aa: CASSLGGGPYNEQFF
cdr3_nt: TGTGCCAGCAGCTTAGGCGGGGGACCGTACAATGAGCAGTTCTTC

v_call: TRBV9
d_call: -
j_call: TRBJ1-1
clone_size: -
cdr3_aa: CASSVVQPNTEAFF
cdr3_nt: TGTGCCAGCAGCGTAGTACAGCCTAACACTGAAGCTTTCTTT

v_call: TRBV9
d_call: -
j_call: TRBJ2-3
clone_size: few
cdr3_aa: CASSANVAGPTDTQYF
cdr3_nt: TGTGCCAGCAGCGCTAACGTGGCGGGTCCCACAGATACGCAGTATTTT

v_call: TRBV5-1
d_call: TRBD2
j_call: TRBJ2-3
clone_size: -
cdr3_aa: CASSSGLAGGRDTQYF
cdr3_nt: TGCGCCAGCAGCTCCGGACTAGCGGGGGGGCGGGATACGCAGTATTTT

v_call: TRBV7-9
d_call: -
j_call: TRBJ2-5
clone_size: few
cdr3_aa: CASSVQGWAETQYF
cdr3_nt: TGTGCCAGCAGCGTACAGGGATGGGCTGAGACCCAGTACTTC

v_call: TRBV7-2
d_call: TRBD1
j_call: TRBJ1-4
clone_size: -
cdr3_aa: CASSPRQGRANEKLFF
cdr3_nt: TGTGCCAGCAGCCCGCGACAGGGAAGGGCTAATGAAAAACTGTTTTTT

v_call: TRBV6-6
d_call: -
j_call: TRBJ2-3
clone_size: -
cdr3_aa: CASSIGTFDITDTQYF
cdr3_nt: TGTGCCAGCAGCATAGGGACTTTCGACATCACAGATACGCAGTATTTT

v_call: TRBV5-1
d_call: TRBD1
j_call: TRBJ1-2
clone_size: -
cdr3_aa: CASSLAAGGVSTNYGYTF
cdr3_nt: TGCGCCAGCAGCTTGGCGGCAGGGGGTGTTAGTACTAACTATGGCTACACCTTC

v_call: TRBV6-6
d_call: TRBD2
j_call: TRBJ2-2
clone_size: few
cdr3_aa: CASKIAGDNTGELFF
cdr3_nt: TGTGCCAGCAAGATAGCGGGGGACAACACCGGGGAGCTGTTTTTT

v_call: TRBV6-4
d_call: -
j_call: TRBJ2-7
clone_size: -
cdr3_aa: CASRQGYEQYF
cdr3_nt: TGTGCCAGCAGGCAGGGATACGAGCAGTACTTC

v_call: TRBV5-6
d_call: -
j_call: TRBJ2-7
clone_size: -
cdr3_aa: CASSLYYRSDEQYF
cdr3_nt: TGTGCCAGCAGCTTGTATTACAGGAGTGACGAGCAGTACTTC

v_call: TRBV9
d_call: -
j_call: TRBJ2-3
clone_size: -
cdr3_aa: CASSPLAPGLDTQYF
cdr3_nt: TGTGCCAGCAGCCCCCTAGCACCCGGGTTAGATACGCAGTATTTT

v_call: TRBV5-1
d_call: -
j_call: TRBJ2-2
clone_size: -
cdr3_aa: CASSLVTGRTGELFF
cdr3_nt: TGCGCCAGCAGCTTGGTTACAGGGCGGACCGGGGAGCTGTTTTTT

v_call: TRBV13
d_call: -
j_call: TRBJ2-7
clone_size: few
cdr3_aa: CASSLSRVEFEQYF
cdr3_nt: TGTGCCAGCAGCTTAAGCAGGGTGGAGTTCGAGCAGTACTTC

v_call: TRBV7-2
d_call: -
j_call: TRBJ2-2
clone_size: few
cdr3_aa: CASRTVGRTTGELFF
cdr3_nt: TGTGCCAGCAGGACCGTCGGGAGAACCACCGGGGAGCTGTTTTTT

v_call: TRBV2
d_call: -
j_call: TRBJ1-3
clone_size: few
cdr3_aa: CASSDPRRNTIYF
cdr3_nt: TGTGCCAGCAGTGACCCGAGGAGGAACACCATATATTTT

v_call: TRBV6-4
d_call: TRBD2
j_call: TRBJ2-5
clone_size: few
cdr3_aa: CASSPGLAGVQETQYF
cdr3_nt: TGTGCCAGCAGTCCTGGACTAGCGGGGGTTCAAGAGACCCAGTACTTC

v_call: TRBV5-3
d_call: -
j_call: TRBJ1-5
clone_size: -
cdr3_aa: CARSLLAGSPNQPQHF
cdr3_nt: TGTGCCAGAAGCTTGTTGGCCGGGTCCCCCAATCAGCCCCAGCATTTT

v_call: TRBV7-8
d_call: TRBD2
j_call: TRBJ2-3
clone_size: few
cdr3_aa: CASSALAGGSTDTQYF
cdr3_nt: TGTGCCAGCAGTGCGCTAGCGGGGGGGAGCACAGATACGCAGTATTTT

v_call: TRBV7-9
d_call: TRBD1
j_call: TRBJ1-5
clone_size: few
cdr3_aa: CASSFHGTGDPYSNQPQHF
cdr3_nt: TGTGCCAGCAGCTTTCACGGGACAGGGGATCCGTATAGCAATCAGCCCCAGCATTTT

v_call: TRBV13
d_call: -
j_call: TRBJ2-7
clone_size: -
cdr3_aa: CASSLASGRREQYF
cdr3_nt: TGTGCCAGCAGCTTGGCCAGCGGACGACGTGAGCAGTACTTC

v_call: TRBV7-2
d_call: TRBD1
j_call: TRBJ1-6
clone_size: -
cdr3_aa: CASSQNDRGRSPLHF
cdr3_nt: TGTGCCAGCAGCCAGAACGACAGGGGTCGTTCACCCCTCCACTTT

v_call: TRBV14
d_call: TRBD2
j_call: TRBJ2-3
clone_size: -
cdr3_aa: CASSPLSGTRLDTQYF
cdr3_nt: TGTGCCAGCAGCCCGTTATCCGGGACTAGACTGGATACGCAGTATTTT

v_call: TRBV7-2
d_call: -
j_call: TRBJ1-6
clone_size: few
cdr3_aa: CASSPQEGGTSPLHF
cdr3_nt: TGTGCCAGCAGCCCACAAGAGGGAGGAACTTCACCCCTCCACTTT